This entry describes one TCR beta chain. The antigen is not known. These data are taken from a study of cytomegalovirus exposure and HLA in healthy donors. The overall study: Earlier, approximately 180 million T cells were analyzed, and 95 million to 140 million unique TCR beta sequences were found among them.

The CDR3 has 12 amino acids. Germline values: CDR1 MDHEN, CDR2 SYDVKM. The V end lost 2 bases, the J end lost 6 bases, and 8 bases lay between the germline ends. Findings of the study overall: A list of 150 or so TCR beta chains associated with cytomegalovirus was given. Follow-up analysis later connected one missense variant in DCLRE1C with trimming of TCR beta V- and J-genes.

The study ran its PCR with 60 Vbeta and 13 Jbeta primers. Using immunoSEQ multiplex PCR, the repertoire was profiled, and TCRdb retains in-frame clones only, with some absent. The profile covers under 150,000 clones, with approximately 80% appearing a single time and about 2.2% taken by the ten largest. This TCR was recovered from a man aged 45 to 65 in good health and CMV-seronegative. The V and J genes are TRBV28 and TRBJ2-7; D gene ambiguous. Sequencing was performed on PBMCs. DNA for the CDR3: TGTGCCAGCAGTTTACAGGATCGCGAGCAGTACTTC. Its protein product is CASSLQDREQYF.